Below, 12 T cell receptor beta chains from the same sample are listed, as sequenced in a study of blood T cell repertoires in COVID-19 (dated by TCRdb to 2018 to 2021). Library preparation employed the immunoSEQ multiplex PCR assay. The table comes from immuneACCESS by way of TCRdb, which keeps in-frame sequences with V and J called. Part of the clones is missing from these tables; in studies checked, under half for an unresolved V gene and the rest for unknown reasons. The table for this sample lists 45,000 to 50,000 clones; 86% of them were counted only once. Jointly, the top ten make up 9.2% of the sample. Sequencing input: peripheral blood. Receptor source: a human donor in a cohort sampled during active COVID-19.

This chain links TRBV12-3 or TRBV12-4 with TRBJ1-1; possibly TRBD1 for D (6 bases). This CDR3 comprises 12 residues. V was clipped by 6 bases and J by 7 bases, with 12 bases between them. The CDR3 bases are TGTGCCAGCAGCACAGGGCGGAGTGAAGCTTTCTTT. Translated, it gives CASSTGRSEAFF.

The CDR3 DNA sequence: TGTGCCAGTAAGGACGGGGGGGCCCTCGATGAGCAGTTCTTC. Amino acids: CASKDGGALDEQFF. V and J are TRBV19 and TRBJ2-1; TRBD2 agrees at 8 bases. The germline gives CDR1 LNHDA, CDR2 SQIVND (reference sequence). V trimming: 7 bases; J trimming: 8 bases; junction bases outside the gene matches: 10. This CDR3 region has 14 residues. Variable domain in full (rest from reference TRBV19 and TRBJ2-1): DGGITQSPKYLFRKEGQNVTLSCEQNLNHDAMYWYRQDPGQGLRLIYYSQIVNDFQKGDIAEGYSVSREKKESFPLTVTSAQKNPTAFYLCASKDGGALDEQFFGPGTRLTVL.

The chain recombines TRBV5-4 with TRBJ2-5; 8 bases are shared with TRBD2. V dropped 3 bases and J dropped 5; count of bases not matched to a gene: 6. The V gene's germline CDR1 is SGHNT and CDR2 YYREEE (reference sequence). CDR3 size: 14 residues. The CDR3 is CASSSSGGGETQYF. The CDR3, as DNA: TGTGCCAGCAGCTCGTCCGGGGGGGGTGAGACCCAGTACTTC.

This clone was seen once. For the CDR3, the DNA is TGCGGCGGGCAGGTGGAAGAGACCCAGTACTTC. It codes for CGGQVEETQYF. The genes are TRBV20-1 and TRBJ2-5, with D tentatively TRBD2 (5 bases). CDR1 DFQATT and CDR2 SNEGSKA come from the germline V gene (reference sequence). The CDR3 has 11 amino acids.

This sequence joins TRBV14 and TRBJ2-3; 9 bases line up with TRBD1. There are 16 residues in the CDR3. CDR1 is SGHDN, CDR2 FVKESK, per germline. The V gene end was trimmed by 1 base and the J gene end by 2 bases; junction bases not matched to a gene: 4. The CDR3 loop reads CASSQGTGAFTDTQYF. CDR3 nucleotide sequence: TGTGCCAGCAGCCAAGGGACAGGGGCGTTCACAGATACGCAGTATTTT.

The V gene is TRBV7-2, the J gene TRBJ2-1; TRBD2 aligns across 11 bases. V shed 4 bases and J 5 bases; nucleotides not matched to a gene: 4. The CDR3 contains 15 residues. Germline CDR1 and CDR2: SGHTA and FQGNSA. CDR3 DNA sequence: TGTGCCAGCAGCTCGGGACTAGCGGAAGACAATGAGCAGTTCTTC. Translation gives CASSSGLAEDNEQFF.

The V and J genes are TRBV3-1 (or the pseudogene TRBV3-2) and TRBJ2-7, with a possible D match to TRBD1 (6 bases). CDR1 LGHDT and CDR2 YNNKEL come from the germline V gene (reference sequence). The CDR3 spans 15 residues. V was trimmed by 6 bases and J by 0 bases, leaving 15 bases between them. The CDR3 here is CASRLNRASSYEQYF. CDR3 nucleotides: TGTGCCAGCAGGCTCAACAGGGCCAGCTCCTACGAGCAGTACTTC.

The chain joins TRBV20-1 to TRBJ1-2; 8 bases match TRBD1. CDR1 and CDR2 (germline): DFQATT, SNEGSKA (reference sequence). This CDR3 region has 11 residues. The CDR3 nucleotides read TGCAGCCACAGGGGGGCCTATGGCTACACCTTC. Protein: CSHRGAYGYTF.

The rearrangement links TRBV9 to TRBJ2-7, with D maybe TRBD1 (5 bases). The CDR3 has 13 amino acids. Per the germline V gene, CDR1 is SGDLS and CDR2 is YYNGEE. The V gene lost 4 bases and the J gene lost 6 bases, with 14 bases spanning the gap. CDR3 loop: CASSLGQLGEQYF. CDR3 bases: TGTGCCAGCAGCCTTGGACAATTGGGCGAGCAGTACTTC.

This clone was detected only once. The DNA for the CDR3 is TGTGCCAGCTCACTCCGACTAGCGGGGCCAGGTAATGAGCAGTTCTTC. As protein: CASSLRLAGPGNEQFF. The gene calls are TRBV18 and TRBJ2-1, with TRBD2 identical over 11 bases. Germline V gene sequence: CDR1 KGHSH, CDR2 LQKENI. The CDR3 has 16 amino acids. The V gene end was trimmed by 4 bases and the J gene end by 7 bases; junction bases not matched to a gene: 9.

The CDR3 loop is CTAGVAEAFF. The CDR3 DNA follows: TGCACCGCGGGGGTAGCTGAAGCTTTCTTT. This chain joins TRBV29-1 and TRBJ1-1; D is possibly TRBD1 (5 bases). This CDR3 is built from 10 residues. Per the germline V gene, CDR1 is SQVTM and CDR2 is ANQGSEA.

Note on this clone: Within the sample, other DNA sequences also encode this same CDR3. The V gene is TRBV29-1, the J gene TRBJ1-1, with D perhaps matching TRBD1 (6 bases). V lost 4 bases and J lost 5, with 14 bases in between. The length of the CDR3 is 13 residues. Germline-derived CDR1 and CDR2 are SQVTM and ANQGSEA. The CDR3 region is CSVGQVANTEAFF. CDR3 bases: TGCAGCGTTGGACAGGTCGCGAATACTGAAGCTTTCTTT.